This T cell receptor beta chain was captured by sequencing in a study of cytomegalovirus exposure and HLA in healthy donors. Study conclusions and caveats: The study designated 150 or so TCR beta chains cytomegalovirus-associated. An analysis done earlier found most TCR beta V segments productive about 90% or about 30% of the time. A later analysis linked a missense DCLRE1C variant to TCR beta V- and J-gene trimming.

About this clone: Its antigen remains unidentified.

The PCR contained 60 Vbeta and 13 Jbeta primers. Produced via immunoSEQ multiplex PCR; TCRdb's table is partial and in-frame only. The sample shows approximately 100,000 clones, 50% to 75% of them seen only once. The material sequenced was PBMCs. This sequence originates from a man younger than 40 in good health and CMV-seronegative.

In nucleotides, the CDR3 is TGTGCCAGCAGCCGGACAGTGAACCTCTATGGCTACACCTTC. It yields the protein CASSRTVNLYGYTF. This chain joins TRBV7-2 and TRBJ1-2, with D perhaps TRBD1 (6 bases). V lost 5 bases and J lost 4, with 14 bases in between. CDR3 length: 14 residues. From germline, CDR1 is SGHTA and CDR2 FQGNSA.